The T cell receptor (beta chain) described here comes from a study of cytomegalovirus exposure and HLA in healthy donors. It was with 60 Vbeta and 13 Jbeta primers that the PCR ran. Method: immunoSEQ multiplex PCR; TCRdb's copy keeps in-frame clones and lacks some. The sample includes fewer than 150,000 clones, 74% of them seen just once. Losses at the gene ends were 7 bases for V and 0 bases for J; bases not matched to a gene: 7. Germline CDR1 SGHRS, CDR2 YFSETQ. This CDR3 spans 15 amino acids. The clonotype was recovered from a woman in her forties or fifties in good health and CMV-seropositive. The chain couples TRBV5-1 to TRBJ2-3, with 8 bases that match TRBD1. Material: PBMCs. CDR3 sequence: CASWATGESTDTQYF. CDR3 bases: TGCGCCAGCTGGGCGACAGGGGAGAGCACAGATACGCAGTATTTT.